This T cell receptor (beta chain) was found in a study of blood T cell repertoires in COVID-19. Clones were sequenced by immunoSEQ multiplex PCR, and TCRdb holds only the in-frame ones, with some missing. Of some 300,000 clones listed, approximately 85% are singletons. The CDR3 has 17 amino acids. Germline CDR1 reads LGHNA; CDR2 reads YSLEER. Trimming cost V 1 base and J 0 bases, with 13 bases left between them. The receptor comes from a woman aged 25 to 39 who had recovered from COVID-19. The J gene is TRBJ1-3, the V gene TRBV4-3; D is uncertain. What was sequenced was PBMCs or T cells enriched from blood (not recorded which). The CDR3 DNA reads TGCGCCAGCAGCCAAGCCTCCCCAGCGGGCTCTGGAAACACCATATATTTT. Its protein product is CASSQASPAGSGNTIYF.